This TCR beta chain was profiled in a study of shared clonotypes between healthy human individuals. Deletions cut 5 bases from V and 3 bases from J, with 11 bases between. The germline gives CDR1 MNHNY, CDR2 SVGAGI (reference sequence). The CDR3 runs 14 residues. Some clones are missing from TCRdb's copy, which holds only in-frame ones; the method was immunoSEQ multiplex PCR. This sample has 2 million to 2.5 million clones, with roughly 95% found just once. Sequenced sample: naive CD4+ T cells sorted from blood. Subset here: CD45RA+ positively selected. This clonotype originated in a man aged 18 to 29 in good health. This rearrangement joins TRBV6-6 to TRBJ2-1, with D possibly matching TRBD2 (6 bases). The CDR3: CASSPGTGYNEQFF. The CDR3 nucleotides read TGTGCCAGCAGTCCCGGGACTGGCTACAATGAGCAGTTCTTC.